The rows below give T cell receptor beta chains drawn from one sample of a study of regulatory and conventional T cells in RAG deficiency. TCRdb keeps only in-frame clones here, not all; method: immunoSEQ multiplex PCR. This sample yields 25,000 to 35,000 clones, of which 90% to 95% are seen a single time; under 0.2% belongs to the top ten. This sample also belongs to another study, concerning regulatory T cells.

Sequences were obtained from CD25- CD4+ T cells sorted from blood. The receptors stem from a human donor in good health. Both conserved end residues are part of each CDR3. A D gene is named only where the DNA matches it firmly. Some rows have no size entry. The others give once, few or many, or a class for an expanded clone.

D	size	J	V	DNA	CDR3
TRBD1	NA	TRBJ2-7	TRBV19	TGTGCCAGTAGTCGGGACAGGGGGACCTACGAGCAGTACTTC	CASSRDRGTYEQYF
TRBD1	NA	TRBJ2-7	TRBV4-1	TGCGCCAGCAGCCTAACTAGGACAGGGATCTACGAGCAGTACTTC	CASSLTRTGIYEQYF
NA	NA	TRBJ1-5	TRBV27	TGTGCCAGCAGTTTAAACCGGTTAGATAGCAATCAGCCCCAGCATTTT	CASSLNRLDSNQPQHF
NA	NA	TRBJ1-2	TRBV7-9	TGTGCCAGCAGCTTAGCTACTCAGGGAGGCTATGGCTACACCTTC	CASSLATQGGYGYTF
NA	NA	TRBJ2-7	TRBV5-4	TGTGCCAGCAGCTTGGGAGGAACGGTTCGGGAGCAGTACTTC	CASSLGGTVREQYF
NA	NA	TRBJ1-5	TRBV19	TGTGCCAGTAGTGACAAAAGCAATCAGCCCCAGCATTTT	CASSDKSNQPQHF
NA	NA	TRBJ2-5	TRBV7-6	TGTGCCAGCAGCTCTCAGGGGAAGACCCAGTACTTC	CASSSQGKTQYF
NA	NA	TRBJ1-1	TRBV6-5	TGTGCCAGCAGCCCCCGGACACGGGCGAACACTGAAGCTTTCTTT	CASSPRTRANTEAFF
TRBD1	NA	TRBJ1-6	TRBV27	TGTGCCAGCAGTTTACGGCAGGGGGCCAATTCACCCCTCCACTTT	CASSLRQGANSPLHF
NA	NA	TRBJ1-6	TRBV4-2	TGTGCCAGCAGCCAAGGGGAGGGGACCCCCTATAATTCACCCCTCCACTTT	CASSQGEGTPYNSPLHF
TRBD2	NA	TRBJ2-7	TRBV10-1	TGCGCCAGCAGTGGACCGGGACTAGCGGGGTACGAGCAGTACTTC	CASSGPGLAGYEQYF
TRBD2	NA	TRBJ2-3	TRBV18	TGTGCCAGCTCACAACGAGCGGGGGCAGGCACAGATACGCAGTATTTT	CASSQRAGAGTDTQYF
TRBD2	NA	TRBJ2-5	TRBV5-1	TGCGCCAGCAGCCGCCGACTGGGACTAGCGGGGGTCGGCCAAGAGACCCAGTACTTC	CASSRRLGLAGVGQETQYF
NA	NA	TRBJ2-7	TRBV5-1	TGCGCCAGCAGCTTGGAAGCGCGCTACGAGCAGTACTTC	CASSLEARYEQYF
TRBD1	NA	TRBJ2-7	TRBV5-1	TGCGCCAGCAGCTTCGGCAGGGGGTCCTCGGACGAGCAGTACTTC	CASSFGRGSSDEQYF
NA	once	TRBJ1-1	TRBV5-1	TGCGCCAGCAGCCAGTGGGAACAGGTAATGAACACTGAAGCTTTCTTT	CASSQWEQVMNTEAFF
TRBD1	NA	TRBJ2-5	TRBV14	TGTGCCAGCAGCCAACGACAGGGTGCCATAGAGACCCAGTACTTC	CASSQRQGAIETQYF
TRBD1	NA	TRBJ1-4	TRBV6-1	TGTGCCAGCAGTGAGACAGGGGTGTGGGAAAAACTGTTTTTT	CASSETGVWEKLFF
NA	NA	TRBJ2-5	TRBV7-9	TGTGCCCTTGAGACCCAGTACTTC	CALETQYF
NA	NA	TRBJ1-2	TRBV6-6	TGTGCCAGCAGTTATGGGGAGTGGCCCGACTATGGCTACACCTTC	CASSYGEWPDYGYTF
TRBD1	NA	TRBJ1-2	TRBV25-1	TGTGCCAGCAGTGGCGGGACAGCCGGCTACACCTTC	CASSGGTAGYTF
TRBD2	NA	TRBJ2-3	TRBV19	TGTGCCAGTACCCCATCGGGGGGGCGGACAGATACGCAGTATTTT	CASTPSGGRTDTQYF
TRBD2	NA	TRBJ2-7	TRBV2	TGTGCCAGCATTTTACTTAGCGGGGTGATCTCCTACGAGCAGTACTTC	CASILLSGVISYEQYF
TRBD1	NA	TRBJ2-1	TRBV7-6	TGTGCCAGCAGCATTCCAGGGGGAGATGAGCAGTTCTTC	CASSIPGGDEQFF
NA	NA	TRBJ2-5	TRBV4-1	TGCGCCAGCAGCCAAGTTGGGGGCACAGGGACCCAGTACTTC	CASSQVGGTGTQYF
NA	NA	TRBJ1-6	TRBV6-1	TGTGCCAGCAGTGAACTGGCCCAGGGTCATTCACCCCTCCACTTT	CASSELAQGHSPLHF
TRBD1	NA	TRBJ1-3	TRBV27	TGTGCCAGCAGTTTGGGGACAGGGGCTGGAAACACCATATATTTT	CASSLGTGAGNTIYF
TRBD1	NA	TRBJ2-5	TRBV7-9	TGTGCCAGCAGCCCCGGGACAGGGGCAGGGGGGTACCAAGAGACCCAGTACTTC	CASSPGTGAGGYQETQYF
NA	NA	TRBJ2-7	TRBV27	TGTGCCAGCAGTCCTACAGGGACCAACGAGCAGTACTTC	CASSPTGTNEQYF
TRBD1	NA	TRBJ1-5	TRBV5-6	TGTGCCAGCAGCTCCTCCACGCTGGACAGGGTAAATCAGCCCCAGCATTTT	CASSSSTLDRVNQPQHF
TRBD1	NA	TRBJ2-7	TRBV18	TGTGCCAGCTCACCGATACGGACAGGGACCTACGAGCAGTACTTC	CASSPIRTGTYEQYF
TRBD1	NA	TRBJ1-4	TRBV7-9	TGTGCCAGCAGCCTAGGACAGGCCCCAGCAACTAATGAAAAACTGTTTTTT	CASSLGQAPATNEKLFF
TRBD1	once	TRBJ2-5	TRBV11-2	TGTGCCAGCAACCTAGGACAGGGGACGAAGACCCAGTACTTC	CASNLGQGTKTQYF
TRBD2	NA	TRBJ2-5	TRBV5-1	TGCGCCAGCAGCTGGCCACGAGGACTAGGAATAGGCGGCCAAGAGACCCAGTACTTC	CASSWPRGLGIGGQETQYF
NA	NA	TRBJ1-3	TRBV4-2	TGTGCCAGCAGCCAACAAGTACAGGTCTCTGGAAACACCATATATTTT	CASSQQVQVSGNTIYF
TRBD1	NA	TRBJ1-5	TRBV28	TGTGCCAGCAGTCCCTCGGGACAGGAGCATTTT	CASSPSGQEHF
NA	NA	TRBJ1-1	TRBV7-2	TGTGCCAGCAGCCCCGCGTTGCTTCTTTCCGCTGAAGCTTTCTTT	CASSPALLLSAEAFF
NA	NA	TRBJ1-2	TRBV7-2	TGTGCCAGCAGCTTAAAAGGTGCAGGCTATGGCTACACCTTC	CASSLKGAGYGYTF
TRBD1	NA	TRBJ2-6	TRBV10-3	TGTGCCATCAGGCGCGAACAGGGGAGTGGGGCCAACGTCCTGACTTTC	CAIRREQGSGANVLTF
NA	NA	TRBJ2-1	TRBV11-3	TGTGCCAGCAGCTTAACGCGAGCCTACAATGAGCAGTTCTTC	CASSLTRAYNEQFF
TRBD1	NA	TRBJ1-5	TRBV5-1	TGCGCCAGCAGCTTAGGGACAGGGGGTGGCAATCAGCCCCAGCATTTT	CASSLGTGGGNQPQHF
TRBD1	NA	TRBJ2-7	TRBV18	TGTGCCAGCTCACCACTCAGGACAGGGAGCTACGAGCAGTACTTC	CASSPLRTGSYEQYF
TRBD1	NA	TRBJ1-6	TRBV5-4	TGTGCCAGCAGCGTTAGACAGGGTGGTAATTCACCCCTCCACTTT	CASSVRQGGNSPLHF
NA	NA	TRBJ2-1	TRBV9	TGTGCCAGCAGCGTTGGGCGGGACAATGAGCAGTTCTTC	CASSVGRDNEQFF
TRBD2	NA	TRBJ2-3	TRBV28	TGTGCCAGCAGTCGGGGGGGCAGGGCAGATACGCAGTATTTT	CASSRGGRADTQYF
NA	NA	TRBJ2-1	TRBV7-3	TGTGCCAGCAGCTTCGCCCCGGACAACAATGAGCAGTTCTTC	CASSFAPDNNEQFF
NA	NA	TRBJ1-1	TRBV19	TGTGCCAGTAGTTACGAGTATCGGGGGGTCGAAGCTTTCTTT	CASSYEYRGVEAFF
TRBD2	NA	TRBJ2-1	TRBV10-1	TGCGCCAGCAGTGAGTCTCCCTTTAGCGGGGGGGCATCCGGTGAGCAGTTCTTC	CASSESPFSGGASGEQFF
TRBD1	NA	TRBJ1-6	TRBV5-1	TGCGCCAGCAGCTCGCGGGGACAGGGGGAAGTAAGAGATTCACCCCTCCACTTT	CASSSRGQGEVRDSPLHF
TRBD2	NA	TRBJ2-3	TRBV4-1	TGCGCCAGCAAGGGACTCGCGGGGGGAGTGACAGATACGCAGTATTTT	CASKGLAGGVTDTQYF
TRBD1	few	TRBJ1-3	TRBV10-3	TGTGCCCTGGGAGCAGGGGGCTCTGGAAACACCATATATTTT	CALGAGGSGNTIYF
NA	NA	TRBJ1-3	TRBV29-1	TGCAGCGTTGTATTGCGGGGGAACAGAGGAAACACCATATATTTT	CSVVLRGNRGNTIYF
NA	few	TRBJ1-4	TRBV5-4	TGTGCCAGCAGCTTGGGAGGGAATGAAAAACTGTTTTTT	CASSLGGNEKLFF
NA	NA	TRBJ2-2	TRBV19	TGTGCCAGTGCGTCGGGAGTCACCGGGGAGCTGTTTTTT	CASASGVTGELFF